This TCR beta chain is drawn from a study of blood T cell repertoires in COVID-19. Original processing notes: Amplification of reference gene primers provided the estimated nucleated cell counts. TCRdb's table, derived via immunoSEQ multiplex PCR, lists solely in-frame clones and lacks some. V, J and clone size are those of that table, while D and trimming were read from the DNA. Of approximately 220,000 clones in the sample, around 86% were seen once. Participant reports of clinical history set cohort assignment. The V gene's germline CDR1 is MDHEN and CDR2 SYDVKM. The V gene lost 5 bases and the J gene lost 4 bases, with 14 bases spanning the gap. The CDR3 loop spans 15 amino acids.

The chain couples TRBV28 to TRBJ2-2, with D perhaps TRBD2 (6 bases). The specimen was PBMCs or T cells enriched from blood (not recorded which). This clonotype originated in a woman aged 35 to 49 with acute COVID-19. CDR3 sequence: CASSPSGVITGELFF. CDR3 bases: TGTGCCAGCAGTCCCTCGGGGGTGATCACCGGGGAGCTGTTTTTT.